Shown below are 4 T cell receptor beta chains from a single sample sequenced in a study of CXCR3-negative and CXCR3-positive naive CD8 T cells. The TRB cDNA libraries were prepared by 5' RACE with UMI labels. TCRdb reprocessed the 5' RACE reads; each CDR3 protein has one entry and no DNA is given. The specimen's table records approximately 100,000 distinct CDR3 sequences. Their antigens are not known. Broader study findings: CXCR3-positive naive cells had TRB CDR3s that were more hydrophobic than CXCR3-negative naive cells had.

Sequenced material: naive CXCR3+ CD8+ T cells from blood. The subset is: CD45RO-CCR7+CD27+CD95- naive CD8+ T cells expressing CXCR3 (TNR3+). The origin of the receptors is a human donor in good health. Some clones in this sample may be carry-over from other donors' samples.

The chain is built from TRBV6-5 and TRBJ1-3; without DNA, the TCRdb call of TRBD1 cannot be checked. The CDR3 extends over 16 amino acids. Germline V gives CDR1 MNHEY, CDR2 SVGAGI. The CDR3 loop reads CASSYSMAGRGNTIYF.

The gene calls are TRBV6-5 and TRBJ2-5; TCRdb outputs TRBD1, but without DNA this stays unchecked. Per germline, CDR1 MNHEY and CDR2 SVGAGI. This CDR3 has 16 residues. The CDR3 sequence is CASSYSARGTEETQYF.

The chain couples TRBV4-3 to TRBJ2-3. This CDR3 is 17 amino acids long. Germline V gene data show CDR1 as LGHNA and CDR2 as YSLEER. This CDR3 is CASSQEGWGTLGDTQYF.

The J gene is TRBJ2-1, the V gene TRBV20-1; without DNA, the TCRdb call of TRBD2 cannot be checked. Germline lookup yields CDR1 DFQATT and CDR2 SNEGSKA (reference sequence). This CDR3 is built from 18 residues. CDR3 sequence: CSAPQRVAGNGLYNEQFF.